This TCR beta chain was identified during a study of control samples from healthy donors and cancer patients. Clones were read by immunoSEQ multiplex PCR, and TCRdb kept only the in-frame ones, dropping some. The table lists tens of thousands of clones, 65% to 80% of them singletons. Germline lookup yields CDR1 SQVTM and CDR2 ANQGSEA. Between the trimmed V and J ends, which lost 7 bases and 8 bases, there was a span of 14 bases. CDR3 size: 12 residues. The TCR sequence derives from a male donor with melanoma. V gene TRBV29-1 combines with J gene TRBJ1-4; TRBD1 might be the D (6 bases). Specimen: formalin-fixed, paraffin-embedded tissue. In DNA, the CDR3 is TGCAGCGGAACAGGGTTGGGGGAAAAACTGTTTTTT. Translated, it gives CSGTGLGEKLFF.